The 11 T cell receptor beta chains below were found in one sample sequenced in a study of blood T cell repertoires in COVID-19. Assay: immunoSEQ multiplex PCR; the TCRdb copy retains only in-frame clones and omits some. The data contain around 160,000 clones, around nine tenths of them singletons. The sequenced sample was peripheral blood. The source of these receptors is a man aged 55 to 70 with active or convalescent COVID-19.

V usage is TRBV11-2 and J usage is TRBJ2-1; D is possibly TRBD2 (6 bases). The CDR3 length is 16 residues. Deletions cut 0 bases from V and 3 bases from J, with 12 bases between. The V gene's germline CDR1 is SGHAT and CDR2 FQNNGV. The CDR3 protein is CASSLEYGGRYNEQFF. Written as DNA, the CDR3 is TGTGCCAGCAGCTTAGAATATGGAGGGCGCTACAATGAGCAGTTCTTC.

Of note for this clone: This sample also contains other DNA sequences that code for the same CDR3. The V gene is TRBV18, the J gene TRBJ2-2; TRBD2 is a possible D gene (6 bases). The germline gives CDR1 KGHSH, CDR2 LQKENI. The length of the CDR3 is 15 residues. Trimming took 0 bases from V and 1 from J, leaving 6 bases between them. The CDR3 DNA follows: TGTGCCAGCTCACCACCGGGGGGGAACACCGGGGAGCTGTTTTTT. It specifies CASSPPGGNTGELFF.

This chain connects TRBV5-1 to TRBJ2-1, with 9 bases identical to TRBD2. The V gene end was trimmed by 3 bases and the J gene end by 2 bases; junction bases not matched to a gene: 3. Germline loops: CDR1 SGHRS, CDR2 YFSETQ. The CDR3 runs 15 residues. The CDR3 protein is CASSYSGGTYNEQFF. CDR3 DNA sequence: TGCGCCAGCAGCTATAGCGGGGGAACCTACAATGAGCAGTTCTTC.

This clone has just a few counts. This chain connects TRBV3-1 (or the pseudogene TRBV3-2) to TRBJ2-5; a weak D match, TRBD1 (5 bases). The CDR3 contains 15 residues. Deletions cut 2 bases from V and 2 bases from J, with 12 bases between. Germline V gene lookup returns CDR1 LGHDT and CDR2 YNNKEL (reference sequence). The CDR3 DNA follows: TGTGCCAGCAGCCAAATCCTTGACAGACAAGAGACCCAGTACTTC. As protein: CASSQILDRQETQYF.

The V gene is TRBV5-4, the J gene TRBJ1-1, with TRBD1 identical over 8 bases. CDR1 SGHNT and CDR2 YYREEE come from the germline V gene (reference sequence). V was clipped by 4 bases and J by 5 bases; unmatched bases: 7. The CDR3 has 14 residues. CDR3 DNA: TGTGCCAGCAGCGTACAGGACAGGGTTACTGAAGCTTTCTTT. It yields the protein CASSVQDRVTEAFF.

The CDR3 nucleotides are TGTGCCAGCAGTGAGCTAGTCAGTATCACAGATACGCAGTATTTT. This translates into CASSELVSITDTQYF. The gene calls are TRBV2 and TRBJ2-3; no reliable D call. The germline V gene has CDR1 SNHLY and CDR2 FYNNEI. Deletions cut 3 bases from V and 2 bases from J, with 12 bases between. The CDR3 extends over 15 amino acids.

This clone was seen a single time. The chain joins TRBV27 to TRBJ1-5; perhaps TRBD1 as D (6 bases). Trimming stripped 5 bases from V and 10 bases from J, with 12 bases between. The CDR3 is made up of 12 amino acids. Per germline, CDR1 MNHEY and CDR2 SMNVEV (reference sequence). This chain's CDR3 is CASSNREGPQHF. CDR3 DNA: TGTGCCAGCAGTAACAGGGAGGGACCCCAGCATTTT.

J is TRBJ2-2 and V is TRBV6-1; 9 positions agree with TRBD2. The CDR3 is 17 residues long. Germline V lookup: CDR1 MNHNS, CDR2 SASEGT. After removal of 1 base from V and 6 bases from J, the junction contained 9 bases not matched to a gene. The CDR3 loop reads CASSEVASGIGAGELFF. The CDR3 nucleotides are TGTGCCAGCAGTGAAGTCGCTAGCGGGATTGGGGCCGGGGAGCTGTTTTTT.

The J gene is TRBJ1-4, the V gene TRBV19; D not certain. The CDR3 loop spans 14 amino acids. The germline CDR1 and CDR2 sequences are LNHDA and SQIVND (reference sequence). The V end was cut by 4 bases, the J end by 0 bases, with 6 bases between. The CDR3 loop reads CASSNGATNEKLFF. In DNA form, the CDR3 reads TGTGCCAGTAGTAACGGGGCAACTAATGAAAAACTGTTTTTT.

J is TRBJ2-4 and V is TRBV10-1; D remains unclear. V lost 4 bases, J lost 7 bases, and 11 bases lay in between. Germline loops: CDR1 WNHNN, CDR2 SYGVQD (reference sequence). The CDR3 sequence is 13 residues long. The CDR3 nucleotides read TGCGCCAGCAGTGGTGGGCCAAGTAACATTCAGTACTTC. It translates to CASSGGPSNIQYF.

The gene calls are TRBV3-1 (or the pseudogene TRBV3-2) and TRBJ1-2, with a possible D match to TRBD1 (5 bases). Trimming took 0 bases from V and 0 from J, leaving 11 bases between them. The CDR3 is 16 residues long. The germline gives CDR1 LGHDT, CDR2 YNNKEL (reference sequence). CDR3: CASSQEIGVSNYGYTF. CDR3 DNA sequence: TGTGCCAGCAGCCAAGAGATAGGGGTATCTAACTATGGCTACACCTTC.